What follows are 23 T cell receptor beta chains derived from one specimen sequenced in a study of human T cells and chemical hapten exposure. MiXCR, run by TCRdb on the RACE reads, gives a single entry per CDR3 protein. The sample includes about 69,000 distinct CDR3 sequences, approximately 10% of them seen just once. Time point in this sample: patch test 2, 6 weeks after DPC sensitization. Described treatment: therapeutic diphenylcyclopropenone sensitization with weekly scalp DPC. The sequencing used whole blood, collected in connection with sensitization to the hapten diphenylcyclopropenone (DPC). All receptors come from a woman aged 50 to 60 with alopecia areata. Some clones in this sample may be carry-over from other donors' samples.

To note about this clonotype: A much larger clone lies one base from this, so it may be a read error. V is TRBV20-1 and J is TRBJ2-7; 7 nucleotides align to TRBD1. The CDR3 contains 12 residues. CDR1 is DFQATT, CDR2 SNEGSKA, per germline (reference sequence). DNA for the CDR3: TGCAGCCTAAGGGACAGCACCTACGAGCAGTACTTC. Protein sequence: CSLRDSTYEQYF.

This chain connects TRBV7-9 to TRBJ2-3, with a weak D call TRBD1 (5 bases). Trimming removed 10 bases from V and 1 base from J, with 18 bases in between. The length of the CDR3 is 15 residues. Germline assignment: CDR1 SEHNR and CDR2 FQNEAQ (reference sequence). The DNA of the CDR3 is TGTGCCACCCATCCCTGGGGCCCGGGCACAGATACGCAGTATTTT. Encoded protein: CATHPWGPGTDTQYF.

In this sample, this clonotype turned up many times. The V call is TRBV11-2, the J call TRBJ2-1; 7 bases are a match to TRBD2. The V segment lost 5 bases and the J segment 4 bases; nucleotides outside the gene matches: 8. CDR1 and CDR2 from the germline V gene are SGHAT and FQNNGV. The CDR3 is made up of 15 amino acids. CDR3 sequence (DNA): TGTGCCAGCAGCACCCCTCGCGGGAGATACAATGAGCAGTTCTTC. Its protein is CASSTPRGRYNEQFF.

This clonotype was seen many times. The rearrangement joins TRBV19 to TRBJ1-1; D gene uncertain. The CDR3 runs 14 residues. The germline V gene has CDR1 LNHDA and CDR2 SQIVND (reference sequence). Trimming pared 5 bases from V and 7 bases from J, leaving 17 bases between. CDR3 in DNA: TGTGCCAGTAGTCCTCCCCAGGAAAGGATTGAAGCTTTCTTT. As protein: CASSPPQERIEAFF.

This clonotype has ten or more counts. This chain joins TRBV12-3 or TRBV12-4 and TRBJ1-4, with D unclear. The ends were cut back, 3 bases at V and 8 bases at J, with 1 base in the middle. The CDR3 length is 10 residues. As DNA, the CDR3 is TGTGCCAGCAGTTTCGAAAAACTGTTTTTT. The encoded protein is CASSFEKLFF.

This clonotype was seen once. The chain recombines TRBV2 with TRBJ2-3; D may match TRBD1 or TRBD2 (6 bases each). This CDR3 spans 15 amino acids. CDR1 is SNHLY, CDR2 FYNNEI, per germline. The V end was cut by 1 base, the J end by 3 bases, with 11 bases between. Here the CDR3 DNA reads TGTGCCAGCAGTGAAGGCCGGGGGCGGACAGATACGCAGTATTTT. Translation: CASSEGRGRTDTQYF.

For this clonotype: Mismatch with germline at one junction end may stem from a read error. This chain joins TRBV3-1 and TRBJ2-1; D is perhaps TRBD1 or TRBD2 (6 bases each). Germline assignment: CDR1 LGHDT and CDR2 YNNKEL (reference sequence). The CDR3 runs 13 residues. The CDR3 coding sequence is TGTGCCAGCGGGGGGCGGAGGTACAAAGAGCAGTTCTTC. It specifies CASGGRRYKEQFF.

This clonotype occurred many times. The chain links TRBV29-1 to TRBJ2-3; D is ambiguous. Germline loops: CDR1 SQVTM, CDR2 ANQGSEA. The CDR3 runs 12 residues. Trimming removed 3 bases at V and 4 bases at J, with 8 bases between. The CDR3 region is CSVEGFADTQYF. CDR3 DNA: TGCAGCGTTGAGGGGTTCGCAGATACGCAGTATTTT.

This chain links TRBV7-2 with TRBJ2-7; TRBD1 agrees at 9 bases. Trimming at V came to 0 bases and at J to 4 bases, leaving 7 bases not matched to a gene. The CDR3 has 16 amino acids. Germline V gene sequence: CDR1 SGHTA, CDR2 FQGNSA. CDR3 sequence reads: CASSLAGTGREYEQYF. For the CDR3, the DNA is TGTGCCAGCAGCTTAGCCGGGACAGGGCGAGAGTACGAGCAGTACTTC.

At least ten counts were recorded for this clonotype. The rearrangement links TRBV28 to TRBJ2-2; D is uncertain. V shed 6 bases and J shed 7 bases, with 6 bases lying between them. The germline V gene has CDR1 MDHEN and CDR2 SYDVKM. The CDR3 covers 11 residues. CDR3 DNA: TGTGCCAGCAGCCTTATCGGGGAGCTGTTTTTT. It specifies CASSLIGELFF.

This clonotype came up a few times. This chain joins TRBV6-6 and TRBJ2-1, with 10 bases matching TRBD1. Losses at the gene ends were 7 bases for V and 4 bases for J; bases not matched to a gene: 7. Germline CDR1 is MNHNY and CDR2 is SVGAGI (reference sequence). The CDR3 has 15 amino acids. CDR3 nucleotide sequence: TGTGCCAGCACCTCGACAGGGGGCTCTTACAATGAGCAGTTCTTC. Translated: CASTSTGGSYNEQFF.

This chain connects TRBV30 to TRBJ1-1, with 8 nucleotides matching TRBD1. The CDR3 has 20 residues. The germline V gene encodes CDR1 GTSNPN and CDR2 SVGIG (reference sequence). The V gene end was trimmed by 5 bases and the J gene end by 4 bases; junction bases not matched to a gene: 27. The CDR3: CAWVPYVSPGGAGVSTEAFF. The CDR3 region has the DNA TGTGCCTGGGTCCCTTACGTATCGCCAGGGGGCGCCGGGGTTAGCACTGAAGCTTTCTTT.

V gene TRBV5-1 combines with J gene TRBJ2-1, with 7 bases fitting TRBD2. The V and J ends lost 4 bases and 4 bases, in that order; junction bases with no gene match: 8. CDR1 and CDR2 from the germline V gene are SGHRS and YFSETQ. This CDR3 spans 15 amino acids. The CDR3 here is CASSQTGLPYNEQFF. The CDR3 coding sequence is TGCGCCAGCAGCCAGACGGGACTACCTTACAATGAGCAGTTCTTC.

The sample holds many counts of this clonotype. The V call is TRBV5-1, the J call TRBJ2-7; 10 bases fit TRBD2. With V trimmed by 3 bases and J by 3 bases, 6 bases remained unmatched. The CDR3 is made up of 15 amino acids. Germline V gives CDR1 SGHRS, CDR2 YFSETQ. The CDR3 bases are TGCGCCAGCAGCTCGGGGACTAGCGCGTTCTACGAGCAGTACTTC. It is translated as CASSSGTSAFYEQYF. Full variable domain (outside the CDR3, taken from reference TRBV5-1 and TRBJ2-7): KAGVTQTPRYLIKTRGQQVTLSCSPISGHRSVSWYQQTPGQGLQFLFEYFSETQRNKGNFPGRFSGRQFSNSRSEMNVSTLELGDSALYLCASSSGTSAFYEQYFGPGTRLTVT.

A remark on this clonotype: This may be a read error: a much more frequent sequence differs by one nucleotide. This chain connects TRBV5-6 to TRBJ2-6; D call uncertain. From germline, CDR1 is SGHDT and CDR2 YYEEEE. V lost 2 bases, J lost 3 bases, and 6 bases lay in between. The CDR3 totals 14 residues. In DNA, the CDR3 is TGTGCCAGCAGCTTCGGCTATGGGGCCAACGTCCTGACTTTC. It translates to CASSFGYGANVLTF. Full variable domain (outside the CDR3, taken from reference TRBV5-6 and TRBJ2-6): DAGVTQSPTHLIKTRGQQVTLRCSPKSGHDTVSWYQQALGQGPQFIFQYYEEEERQRGNFPDRFSGHQFPNYSSELNVNALLLGDSALYLCASSFGYGANVLTFGAGSRLTVL.

There are a few counts of this clonotype. This sequence joins TRBV10-2 and TRBJ2-7; 9 bases match TRBD2. J was trimmed by 4 bases and V by 6 bases; bases with no gene match: 4. Germline V CDR1 and CDR2: WSHSY, SAAADI. This CDR3 has 13 residues. DNA of the CDR3: TGCGCCAGCAGGGCTAGCGGGGAGTACGAGCAGTACTTC. Translating it yields CASRASGEYEQYF.

The table lists this clonotype with a few counts. The chain combines TRBV30 with TRBJ1-1; 7 positions agree with TRBD1. This CDR3 has 14 residues. Germline CDR1 and CDR2: GTSNPN and SVGIG (reference sequence). Losses at the gene ends were 3 bases for V and 4 bases for J; bases not matched to a gene: 8. The CDR3 DNA sequence: TGTGCCTGGAGAGGACAGGCGGTGGGCACTGAAGCTTTCTTT. Translated: CAWRGQAVGTEAFF.

This clonotype showed up just a few times. The chain couples TRBV7-3 to TRBJ2-5; 12 positions match TRBD2. This CDR3 region has 15 residues. The germline V gene has CDR1 SGHTA and CDR2 FQGTGA. Trimming cost V 3 bases and J 4 bases; bases outside gene matches: 3. The DNA for the CDR3 is TGTGCCAGCAGCTTCACGGGACTAGCGGGAGAGACCCAGTACTTC. Its translation is CASSFTGLAGETQYF.

This clonotype occurred a few times. The V and J genes are TRBV11-3 and TRBJ2-1; D is perhaps TRBD2 (7 bases). Between the trimmed V and J ends, which lost 6 bases and 9 bases, there was a span of 24 bases. This CDR3 comprises 16 residues. Germline V gene data show CDR1 as SGHNT and CDR2 as YENEEA. CDR3 sequence: CASRSGTTIGGGEQFF. In DNA form, the CDR3 reads TGTGCCAGCAGGTCCGGGACTACCATTGGAGGGGGTGAGCAGTTCTTC.

The CDR3 loop reads CASKSGTGRMTNTEAFF. DNA of the CDR3: TGTGCCAGCAAATCCGGGACAGGTCGTATGACGAACACTGAAGCTTTCTTT. The chain uses TRBV27 and TRBJ1-1; TRBD1 matches at 8 bases. The CDR3 spans 17 residues. J was trimmed by 1 base and V by 7 bases; bases with no gene match: 14. The germline CDR1 and CDR2 sequences are MNHEY and SMNVEV (reference sequence).

This clonotype was seen ten or more times. V and J are TRBV10-3 and TRBJ2-3, with 7 nucleotides matching TRBD2. The V and J ends lost 7 bases and 0 bases, in that order; junction bases with no gene match: 4. Germline V CDR1 and CDR2: ENHRY, SYGVKD. This CDR3 region has 14 residues. The CDR3 spells CAIKLAGSTDTQYF. The CDR3 region has the DNA TGTGCCATCAAATTAGCGGGTAGCACAGATACGCAGTATTTT.

This clonotype was observed at least ten times. This chain links TRBV6-4 with TRBJ2-1; no firm D call. CDR3 length: 13 residues. Germline assignment: CDR1 MRHNA and CDR2 SNTAGT. The ends were cut back, 5 bases at V and 10 bases at J, with 15 bases in the middle. This CDR3 reads CASSQTRSSEQFF. The CDR3 DNA follows: TGTGCCAGCAGTCAGACTCGGAGCTCCGAGCAGTTCTTC.

This clonotype was observed a few times. The chain couples TRBV11-3 to TRBJ2-1; D may match TRBD1 or TRBD2 (5 bases each). The CDR3 covers 15 residues. Germline V gene sequence: CDR1 SGHNT, CDR2 YENEEA. The V end was cut by 0 bases, the J end by 4 bases, with 10 bases between. The CDR3 DNA is TGTGCCAGCAGCTTAGATGGGGACGCATACAATGAGCAGTTCTTC. Translation: CASSLDGDAYNEQFF.